Following are 8 T cell receptor beta chains from one sample sequenced in a study of identical twins. TCRdb ran MiXCR on the 5' RACE reads and lists one entry per CDR3 protein. The sample lists about 720,000 distinct CDR3 sequences; less than 10% were seen once. These data also formed part of another study, on yellow fever vaccine responses in identical twins.

The sequenced material came from PBMCs. Receptors originate from a young woman in good health.

This clonotype was observed many times. The V call is TRBV29-1, the J call TRBJ2-7, with 10 bases matching TRBD1. The J segment lost 4 bases and the V segment lost 6 bases, leaving 6 bases of the junction unmatched. Germline V gene lookup returns CDR1 SQVTM and CDR2 ANQGSEA. The CDR3 consists of 13 residues. CDR3 sequence: CSVGGQGLYEQYF. The CDR3 nucleotides read TGCAGCGTGGGGGGACAGGGGCTGTACGAGCAGTACTTC.

This clonotype was seen more than once but under ten times. The J gene is TRBJ2-3, the V gene TRBV5-1; TRBD1 agrees at 8 bases. Trimming cost V 6 bases and J 6 bases; bases outside gene matches: 9. Germline CDR1 SGHRS, CDR2 YFSETQ. The CDR3 spans 14 residues. CDR3 loop: CASNRDRSMDTQYF. The CDR3, as DNA: TGCGCCAGCAATCGGGACAGGTCCATGGATACGCAGTATTTT.

Many counts were recorded for this clonotype. J is TRBJ2-3 and V is TRBV27; 10 bases fit TRBD2. The length of the CDR3 is 15 residues. Germline V CDR1 and CDR2: MNHEY, SMNVEV (reference sequence). J gave up 4 bases and V 6 bases, and 7 bases lay outside the gene matches. Here the CDR3 DNA reads TGTGCCAGCAGCCGAGCGGGAGGGCCCCCAGATACGCAGTATTTT. This codes for CASSRAGGPPDTQYF.

This clonotype was seen more than once but under ten times. V is TRBV30 and J is TRBJ2-7; TRBD1 agrees at 7 bases. There are 15 residues in the CDR3. Germline loops: CDR1 GTSNPN, CDR2 SVGIG (reference sequence). The trim removed 1 base at V and 2 bases at J, leaving 8 bases unmatched. The DNA for the CDR3 is TGTGCCTGGAGTGAAGCGGACAGGTGGGCCTACGAGCAGTACTTC. Encoded protein: CAWSEADRWAYEQYF.

This clonotype has only a few counts. The chain links TRBV20-1 to TRBJ2-1; 9 bases map to TRBD1. Trimming cost V 0 bases and J 4 bases; bases outside gene matches: 10. Germline-derived CDR1 and CDR2 are DFQATT and SNEGSKA (reference sequence). There are 17 residues in the CDR3. Here the CDR3 reads CSARDPSGQGPYNEQFF. CDR3 DNA: TGCAGTGCTAGAGATCCTAGCGGACAGGGGCCTTACAATGAGCAGTTCTTC.

This clonotype showed up many times. The chain couples TRBV6-5 to TRBJ1-4; possible D gene TRBD1, 5 bases. Germline-derived CDR1 and CDR2 are MNHEY and SVGAGI. This CDR3 has 15 residues. With 0 bases removed from V and 4 bases from J, the gap between germline ends came to 9 bases. The CDR3 protein is CASSYSGRDNEKLFF. The CDR3 region has the DNA TGTGCCAGCAGTTACTCGGGCAGGGATAATGAAAAACTGTTTTTT.

The CDR3 reads CSVELGSGYEQYF. For the CDR3, the DNA is TGCAGCGTTGAATTGGGAAGCGGCTACGAGCAGTACTTC. The chain uses TRBV29-1 and TRBJ2-7; a weak D match, TRBD2 (5 bases). There are 13 residues in the CDR3. Germline-derived CDR1 and CDR2 are SQVTM and ANQGSEA. V lost 2 bases and J 3 bases, leaving 11 bases between the germline ends.

This clonotype showed up just a few times. The chain recombines TRBV28 with TRBJ2-5, with 7 bases aligning to TRBD2. With 6 bases clipped from V and 5 bases from J, the junction kept 6 bases outside the gene matches. The germline gives CDR1 MDHEN, CDR2 SYDVKM. The CDR3 extends over 13 amino acids. The CDR3, as DNA: TGTGCCAGCAGACGCACGGGGGGTGAGACCCAGTACTTC. Translating it yields CASRRTGGETQYF.